The clone carrying this TCR beta chain came up a few times. The data stem from a study of cytomegalovirus exposure and HLA in healthy donors. Assay used: immunoSEQ multiplex PCR; TCRdb lists only in-frame clones, some missing. The sample records 100,000 or so clones, around 84% being singletons. The CDR3 runs to 13 residues. V was shortened by 3 bases and J by 4 bases, with 10 bases between the two germline ends. The germline V gene encodes CDR1 SGDLS and CDR2 YYNGEE. V usage is TRBV9 and J usage is TRBJ1-2; D possibly corresponds to TRBD1 (6 bases). Sequences were obtained from PBMCs. The receptor's source is a young man in good health and CMV-seropositive. The CDR3 protein is CASSAGQSYGYTF. DNA for the CDR3: TGTGCCAGCAGCGCAGGACAGAGCTATGGCTACACCTTC.